Presented here are 4 T cell receptor beta chains from one specimen sequenced in a study of T cell changes during pregnancy in multiple sclerosis. The data were produced by immunoSEQ multiplex PCR, yet TCRdb's version contains in-frame clones alone and is incomplete. The sample lists about 22,000 clones, roughly 93% seen once, with under 7% in the top ten. Sequencing used CD8+ T cells from peripheral blood mononuclear cells, obtained in the third trimester of pregnancy. These receptor sequences come from a female donor with multiple sclerosis, enrolled in a pregnancy study.

The table lists this clone with a count of one. The chain uses TRBV4-3 and TRBJ2-7; the match to TRBD2 covers 8 bases. With 4 bases clipped from V and 0 bases from J, the junction kept 8 bases outside the gene matches. The CDR3 covers 16 residues. Germline V gene sequence: CDR1 LGHNA, CDR2 YSLEER. CDR3: CASSPSWRGVSYEQYF. CDR3 in DNA: TGCGCCAGCAGCCCTTCATGGCGGGGGGTCTCCTACGAGCAGTACTTC.

The chain combines TRBV7-9 with TRBJ1-4, with 8 nucleotides matching TRBD1. CDR3 length: 17 amino acids. V dropped 5 bases and J dropped 0; count of bases not matched to a gene: 8. Germline-derived CDR1 and CDR2 are SEHNR and FQNEAQ (reference sequence). The CDR3 DNA follows: TGTGCCAGCAGCCAACAGGGGGAGGGTCCAACTAATGAAAAACTGTTTTTT. Protein sequence: CASSQQGEGPTNEKLFF.

The chain has TRBV2 and TRBJ2-7; the match to TRBD2 covers 7 bases. V lost 4 bases and J lost 0; bases outside the gene matches: 9. Germline lookup yields CDR1 SNHLY and CDR2 FYNNEI. The CDR3 has 16 amino acids. The CDR3 coding sequence is TGTGCCAGCAGTGGAGACGGGACTACCATCTCCTACGAGCAGTACTTC. Amino acids: CASSGDGTTISYEQYF. The full variable domain, rest sourced from reference TRBV2 and TRBJ2-7, is EPEVTQTPSHQVTQMGQEVILRCVPISNHLYFYWYRQILGQKVEFLVSFYNNEISEKSEIFDDQFSVERPDGSNFTLKIRSTKLEDSAMYFCASSGDGTTISYEQYFGPGTRLTVT.

The chain is built from TRBV2 and TRBJ2-5, with a possible D match to TRBD2 (6 bases). The CDR3 loop spans 10 amino acids. Trimming removed 8 bases at V and 5 bases at J, with 6 bases between. Germline loops: CDR1 SNHLY, CDR2 FYNNEI. This chain's CDR3 is CASRGETQYF. For the CDR3, the DNA is TGTGCCAGCCGGGGGGAGACCCAGTACTTC.